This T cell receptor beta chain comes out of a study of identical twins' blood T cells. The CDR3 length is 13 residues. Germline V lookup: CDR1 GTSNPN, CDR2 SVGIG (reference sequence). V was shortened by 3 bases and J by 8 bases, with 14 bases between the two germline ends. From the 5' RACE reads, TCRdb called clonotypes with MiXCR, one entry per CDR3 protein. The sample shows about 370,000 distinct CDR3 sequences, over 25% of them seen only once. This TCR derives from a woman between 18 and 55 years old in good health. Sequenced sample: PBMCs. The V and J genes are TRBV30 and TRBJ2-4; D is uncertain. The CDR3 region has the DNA TGTGCCTGGAGACGAGTGCCCGAGGACATTCAGTACTTC. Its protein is CAWRRVPEDIQYF.